A selection of T cell receptor beta chains follows, all from one sample in a study of blood T cell repertoires in COVID-19. Repertoires were generated with immunoSEQ multiplex PCR, while TCRdb's copy carries only in-frame clones and drops some. The repertoire includes under 200,000 clones, about 80% of them detected once, and roughly 11% sits in the top ten. Sequenced material: peripheral blood. The receptors derive from a man aged 65 to 85 with active or convalescent COVID-19. The CDR3 runs from the conserved cysteine through the conserved F or W. Fields, in order: clone size, CDR3 length, V gene, J gene, D gene, CDR3 DNA, CDR3 protein. D genes are given only for firm matches. Where a row states a size, it is once, few, many or the class of an expanded clone; other rows omit it.

clone size: once
CDR3 length: 12
V gene: TRBV2
J gene: TRBJ2-5
D gene: NA
CDR3 DNA: TGTGCCAGCAGTGAGATCCAGGAGACCCAGTACTTC
CDR3 protein: CASSEIQETQYF

clone size: NA
CDR3 length: 14
V gene: TRBV2
J gene: TRBJ1-5
D gene: NA
CDR3 DNA: TGTGCCAGCAGTGAATGGGAGGTCAATCAGCCCCAGCATTTT
CDR3 protein: CASSEWEVNQPQHF

clone size: NA
CDR3 length: 11
V gene: TRBV30
J gene: TRBJ1-4
D gene: NA
CDR3 DNA: TGTGCCTGGAGTGTACGGGGGGGCCTGTTTTTT
CDR3 protein: CAWSVRGGLFF

clone size: NA
CDR3 length: 16
V gene: TRBV7-6
J gene: TRBJ1-5
D gene: TRBD1
CDR3 DNA: TGTGCCAGCAGCTCCGGACAGGGTGGTCGCAATCAGCCCCAGCATTTT
CDR3 protein: CASSSGQGGRNQPQHF

clone size: few
CDR3 length: 17
V gene: TRBV4-1
J gene: TRBJ1-1
D gene: TRBD1
CDR3 DNA: TGCGCCAGCAGCCAAGCCGGGACAGGGTATTATAGGACTGAAGCTTTCTTT
CDR3 protein: CASSQAGTGYYRTEAFF

clone size: NA
CDR3 length: 14
V gene: TRBV5-1
J gene: TRBJ1-2
D gene: NA
CDR3 DNA: TGCGCCAGCAGCTTTCAGGGGCCAAACTATGGCTACACCTTC
CDR3 protein: CASSFQGPNYGYTF

clone size: NA
CDR3 length: 15
V gene: TRBV5-6
J gene: TRBJ2-7
D gene: TRBD1
CDR3 DNA: TGTGCCAGCAGACCATGGGACAGGGGTTCCTACGAGCAGTACTTC
CDR3 protein: CASRPWDRGSYEQYF

clone size: NA
CDR3 length: 11
V gene: TRBV3-1/TRBV3-2
J gene: TRBJ2-7
D gene: NA
CDR3 DNA: TGTGCCAGCAGCGGACGGGGGGAGCAGTACTTC
CDR3 protein: CASSGRGEQYF

clone size: NA
CDR3 length: 17
V gene: TRBV7-2
J gene: TRBJ2-2
D gene: TRBD2
CDR3 DNA: TGTGCCAGCAGCTTTCAAGGCGGGGGGGCCCCCACCGGGGAGCTGTTTTTT
CDR3 protein: CASSFQGGGAPTGELFF

clone size: NA
CDR3 length: 15
V gene: TRBV28
J gene: TRBJ1-5
D gene: TRBD1
CDR3 DNA: TGTGCCAGCAGTCGTTTCGGGACAGGTACTCAGCCCCAGCATTTT
CDR3 protein: CASSRFGTGTQPQHF

clone size: NA
CDR3 length: 13
V gene: TRBV18
J gene: TRBJ2-1
D gene: NA
CDR3 DNA: TGTGCCAGCTCACCGTCGGACTTTGGTGAGCAGTTCTTC
CDR3 protein: CASSPSDFGEQFF

clone size: NA
CDR3 length: 14
V gene: TRBV28
J gene: TRBJ2-1
D gene: TRBD2
CDR3 DNA: TGTGCCAGCCGCAACAGCGGGGGGTACAATGAGCAGTTCTTC
CDR3 protein: CASRNSGGYNEQFF

clone size: NA
CDR3 length: 13
V gene: TRBV30
J gene: TRBJ2-2
D gene: NA
CDR3 DNA: TGTGCCTGGAGTGAGGAAAGGGGGTGGGAGCTGTTTTTT
CDR3 protein: CAWSEERGWELFF

clone size: NA
CDR3 length: 15
V gene: TRBV2
J gene: TRBJ2-2
D gene: NA
CDR3 DNA: TGTGCCAGCAGTGAATCCAGGGCTGGCACCGGGGAGCTGTTTTTT
CDR3 protein: CASSESRAGTGELFF

clone size: once
CDR3 length: 15
V gene: TRBV11-3
J gene: TRBJ2-2
D gene: NA
CDR3 DNA: TGTGCCAGCAGCTCCCAGGGGACGAACACCGGGGAGCTGTTTTTT
CDR3 protein: CASSSQGTNTGELFF

clone size: NA
CDR3 length: 12
V gene: TRBV3-1/TRBV3-2
J gene: TRBJ2-7
D gene: TRBD1
CDR3 DNA: TGTGCCAGCAGCCGACGACAGGGCTCGCAGTACTTC
CDR3 protein: CASSRRQGSQYF

clone size: NA
CDR3 length: 15
V gene: TRBV29-1
J gene: TRBJ2-3
D gene: TRBD1
CDR3 DNA: TGCAGCGTTGGATTACAGGGGGGTTACACAGATACGCAGTATTTT
CDR3 protein: CSVGLQGGYTDTQYF

clone size: NA
CDR3 length: 13
V gene: TRBV29-1
J gene: TRBJ2-4
D gene: TRBD2
CDR3 DNA: TGCAGCGTCCGACTAGCGGGGCAAAACATTCAGTACTTC
CDR3 protein: CSVRLAGQNIQYF

clone size: NA
CDR3 length: 16
V gene: TRBV5-1
J gene: TRBJ2-1
D gene: NA
CDR3 DNA: TGCGCCAGCAGCTTAGGAACAGGGTTTTACTACAATGAGCAGTTCTTC
CDR3 protein: CASSLGTGFYYNEQFF

clone size: NA
CDR3 length: 16
V gene: TRBV11-3
J gene: TRBJ2-5
D gene: TRBD2
CDR3 DNA: TGTGCCAGCAGCGCAGGACTAGCGGGAGGCCAAGAGACCCAGTACTTC
CDR3 protein: CASSAGLAGGQETQYF

clone size: NA
CDR3 length: 14
V gene: TRBV13
J gene: TRBJ1-4
D gene: TRBD1
CDR3 DNA: TGTGCCAGCAGCCTCGGACAGGGTGGTGAAAAACTGTTTTTT
CDR3 protein: CASSLGQGGEKLFF

clone size: NA
CDR3 length: 16
V gene: TRBV2
J gene: TRBJ1-5
D gene: NA
CDR3 DNA: TGTGCCAGCAGGGAGGAGAGGGCGGTTAGCAATCAGCCCCAGCATTTT
CDR3 protein: CASREERAVSNQPQHF

clone size: NA
CDR3 length: 14
V gene: TRBV20-1
J gene: TRBJ1-1
D gene: NA
CDR3 DNA: TGCAGTGCTAGTCCCCGTCAGGGTCACACTGAAGCTTTCTTT
CDR3 protein: CSASPRQGHTEAFF

clone size: NA
CDR3 length: 15
V gene: TRBV11-2
J gene: TRBJ1-1
D gene: NA
CDR3 DNA: TGTGCCAGCAGCTTAGATCGTGGTTCGGGTCGACGAGCTTTCTTT
CDR3 protein: CASSLDRGSGRRAFF

clone size: NA
CDR3 length: 14
V gene: TRBV24-1
J gene: TRBJ2-7
D gene: TRBD1
CDR3 DNA: TGTGCCACCAGTGATGCCAGGGGGCAATACGAGCAGTACTTC
CDR3 protein: CATSDARGQYEQYF

clone size: NA
CDR3 length: 15
V gene: TRBV11-2
J gene: TRBJ1-4
D gene: TRBD1
CDR3 DNA: TGTGCCAGCAGCTCCCAGACAGGGATTAATGAAAAACTGTTTTTT
CDR3 protein: CASSSQTGINEKLFF

clone size: NA
CDR3 length: 18
V gene: TRBV4-1
J gene: TRBJ1-5
D gene: TRBD1
CDR3 DNA: TGCGCCAGCAGCCAAGAGATGAGACAGGGTGGCGCAAATCAGCCCCAGCATTTT
CDR3 protein: CASSQEMRQGGANQPQHF

clone size: NA
CDR3 length: 13
V gene: TRBV5-1
J gene: TRBJ1-1
D gene: TRBD1
CDR3 DNA: TGCGCCAGCAGCGCAGGACAGGGGGCCGCTGCTTTCTTT
CDR3 protein: CASSAGQGAAAFF

clone size: few
CDR3 length: 16
V gene: TRBV7-9
J gene: TRBJ1-4
D gene: TRBD1
CDR3 DNA: TGTGCCAGCAGCCCAACATCGACAGGGACTAATGAAAAACTGTTTTTT
CDR3 protein: CASSPTSTGTNEKLFF

clone size: NA
CDR3 length: 15
V gene: TRBV9
J gene: TRBJ2-1
D gene: TRBD1
CDR3 DNA: TGTGCCAGCAGCGCCCGGGACAGGGAATACAATGAGCAGTTCTTC
CDR3 protein: CASSARDREYNEQFF

clone size: NA
CDR3 length: 11
V gene: TRBV10-3
J gene: TRBJ1-5
D gene: NA
CDR3 DNA: TGTGCCATCAGTGAGGGGCGCCTCCAGCATTTT
CDR3 protein: CAISEGRLQHF

clone size: few
CDR3 length: 15
V gene: TRBV7-2
J gene: TRBJ2-1
D gene: TRBD2
CDR3 DNA: TGTGCCAGCAGCTTACAACTAGCGGAATACAATGAGCAGTTCTTC
CDR3 protein: CASSLQLAEYNEQFF

clone size: few
CDR3 length: 14
V gene: TRBV27
J gene: TRBJ1-2
D gene: NA
CDR3 DNA: TGTGCCAGCAGTTCGCGGCTGGAGAACTATGGCTACACCTTC
CDR3 protein: CASSSRLENYGYTF

clone size: few
CDR3 length: 12
V gene: TRBV11-1
J gene: TRBJ1-5
D gene: NA
CDR3 DNA: TGTGCCAGCAGCCACTACGGACAGCCCCAGCATTTT
CDR3 protein: CASSHYGQPQHF

clone size: once
CDR3 length: 15
V gene: TRBV18
J gene: TRBJ2-7
D gene: NA
CDR3 DNA: TGTGCCAGCTCACCAGTAATTGGACAAACCCACGAGCAGTACTTC
CDR3 protein: CASSPVIGQTHEQYF

clone size: NA
CDR3 length: 15
V gene: TRBV3-1/TRBV3-2
J gene: TRBJ2-3
D gene: TRBD1
CDR3 DNA: TGTGCCAGCAGCCTGCAGGGGGCTCCCACAGATACGCAGTATTTT
CDR3 protein: CASSLQGAPTDTQYF

clone size: NA
CDR3 length: 16
V gene: TRBV14
J gene: TRBJ2-3
D gene: TRBD2
CDR3 DNA: TGTGCCAGCAGCAAACGACTAGCGGGGCACACAGATACGCAGTATTTT
CDR3 protein: CASSKRLAGHTDTQYF

clone size: NA
CDR3 length: 16
V gene: TRBV5-1
J gene: TRBJ2-6
D gene: TRBD1
CDR3 DNA: TGCGCCAGCAGCTTGGAAGGGGGCAATGGGGCCAACGTCCTGACTTTC
CDR3 protein: CASSLEGGNGANVLTF

clone size: NA
CDR3 length: 14
V gene: TRBV6-6
J gene: TRBJ1-1
D gene: TRBD1
CDR3 DNA: TGTGCCAGCAGAGATAGGACAGGGAGGAGTGAAGCTTTCTTT
CDR3 protein: CASRDRTGRSEAFF

clone size: NA
CDR3 length: 15
V gene: TRBV28
J gene: TRBJ2-3
D gene: NA
CDR3 DNA: TGTGCCAGCAGTTGGGGCGGTTTCCGGCCAGATACGCAGTATTTT
CDR3 protein: CASSWGGFRPDTQYF

clone size: NA
CDR3 length: 19
V gene: TRBV11-2
J gene: TRBJ1-6
D gene: NA
CDR3 DNA: TGTGCCAGCAGCTTGGGGAAGAGGGCCCCAAGCTCCTATAATTCACCCCTCCACTTT
CDR3 protein: CASSLGKRAPSSYNSPLHF

clone size: NA
CDR3 length: 15
V gene: TRBV6-5
J gene: TRBJ2-7
D gene: TRBD1
CDR3 DNA: TGTGCCAGCAGTTACTCCACCGGGACAGACTACGAGCAGTACTTC
CDR3 protein: CASSYSTGTDYEQYF

clone size: NA
CDR3 length: 12
V gene: TRBV6-5
J gene: TRBJ1-2
D gene: NA
CDR3 DNA: TGTGCCAGCATCTACGGGGACTATGGCTACACCTTC
CDR3 protein: CASIYGDYGYTF

clone size: NA
CDR3 length: 17
V gene: TRBV9
J gene: TRBJ2-3
D gene: TRBD2
CDR3 DNA: TGTGCCAGCAGCGCTAACCTAGGGACTATCCAAACAGATACGCAGTATTTT
CDR3 protein: CASSANLGTIQTDTQYF

clone size: NA
CDR3 length: 14
V gene: TRBV18
J gene: TRBJ1-6
D gene: NA
CDR3 DNA: TGTGCCAGCTCACGGGGGACACCGAATTCACCCCTCCACTTT
CDR3 protein: CASSRGTPNSPLHF

clone size: once
CDR3 length: 16
V gene: TRBV3-1/TRBV3-2
J gene: TRBJ2-1
D gene: TRBD1
CDR3 DNA: TGTGCCAGCAGCCCCCGACAGGGAAACCTGATGGATGAGCAGTTCTTC
CDR3 protein: CASSPRQGNLMDEQFF

clone size: NA
CDR3 length: 16
V gene: TRBV7-2
J gene: TRBJ1-5
D gene: NA
CDR3 DNA: TGTGCCAGCAGCTTAGGGCGCGCGGGTTCCAATCAGCCCCAGCATTTT
CDR3 protein: CASSLGRAGSNQPQHF

clone size: NA
CDR3 length: 15
V gene: TRBV11-3
J gene: TRBJ2-1
D gene: TRBD2
CDR3 DNA: TGTGCCAGCAGCTTAGAGGGACTAGCCATCAATGAGCAGTTCTTC
CDR3 protein: CASSLEGLAINEQFF

clone size: few
CDR3 length: 14
V gene: TRBV7-9
J gene: TRBJ1-1
D gene: TRBD1
CDR3 DNA: TGTGCCAGCAGCCCGACAGGGTGGGAACCTGAAGCTTTCTTT
CDR3 protein: CASSPTGWEPEAFF

clone size: NA
CDR3 length: 15
V gene: TRBV14
J gene: TRBJ2-7
D gene: TRBD1
CDR3 DNA: TGTGCCAGCAGCCAGAGGGACAGGGGCGTCTACGAGCAGTACTTC
CDR3 protein: CASSQRDRGVYEQYF

clone size: NA
CDR3 length: 15
V gene: TRBV6-5
J gene: TRBJ1-2
D gene: NA
CDR3 DNA: TGTGCCAGCAGTTACCGGGGGGCGAGTTTCCGTGGCTACACCTTC
CDR3 protein: CASSYRGASFRGYTF